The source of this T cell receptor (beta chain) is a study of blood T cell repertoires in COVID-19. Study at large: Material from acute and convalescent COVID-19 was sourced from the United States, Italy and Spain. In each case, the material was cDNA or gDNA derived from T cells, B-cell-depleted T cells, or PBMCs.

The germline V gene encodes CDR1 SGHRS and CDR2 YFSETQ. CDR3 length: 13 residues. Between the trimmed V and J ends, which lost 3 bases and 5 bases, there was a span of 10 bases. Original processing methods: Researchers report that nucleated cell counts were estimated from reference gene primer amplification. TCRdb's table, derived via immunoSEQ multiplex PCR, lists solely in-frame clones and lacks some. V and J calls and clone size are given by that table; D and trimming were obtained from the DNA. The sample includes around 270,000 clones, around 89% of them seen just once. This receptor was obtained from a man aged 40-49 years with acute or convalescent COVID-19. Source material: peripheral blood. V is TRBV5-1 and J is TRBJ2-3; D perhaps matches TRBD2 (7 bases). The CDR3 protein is CASSWGGVDTQYF. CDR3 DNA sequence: TGCGCCAGCAGCTGGGGGGGCGTAGATACGCAGTATTTT.